A selection of T cell receptor beta chains follows, all from one sample in a study of chemoradiotherapy in HPV16-positive cancers. Generated by immunoSEQ multiplex PCR, the TCRdb table keeps only in-frame clones and is missing some. The sample lists under 2,500 clones; 89% were seen once. The sample in question was tumor tissue, obtained from a patient who underwent chemoradiotherapy. The receptors were gathered from a human donor with HPV-associated anogenital cancer. CDR3s include the opening cysteine and the closing phenylalanine or tryptophan. Fields, in order: CDR3 DNA, CDR3 protein, D gene, V gene, J gene, clone size. A D gene is named only where the DNA matches it firmly. Expanded clones get a size class; other rows say once, few or many, or leave the size out.

TGTGCCATCAGCGGGACTAGCGGGGGGACCGATACGCAGTATTTT	CAISGTSGGTDTQYF	TRBD2	TRBV10-3	TRBJ2-3	-
TGTGCCAGCATCCAACGCGCGGGGATCACTGAAGCTTTCTTT	CASIQRAGITEAFF	-	TRBV27	TRBJ1-1	-
TGTGCCAGCAGCCCCCTACGGGAGAGCTCCTATAATTCACCCCTCCACTTT	CASSPLRESSYNSPLHF	-	TRBV7-2	TRBJ1-6	-
TGTGCTAGCAGCCAGACTTTGAAAGCCACGGGGACCCAGTACTTC	CASSQTLKATGTQYF	-	TRBV7-7	TRBJ2-5	-
TGTGCCAGCCCCTGCGAGGGGGCAGTCGACGAGCAGTACTTC	CASPCEGAVDEQYF	TRBD1	TRBV5-8	TRBJ2-7	-
TGTGCCAGCGGGAGGACATACATTTCTAACGAGCAGTACTTC	CASGRTYISNEQYF	-	TRBV9	TRBJ2-7	once
TGCGCCAGCAGCTTAGGGTCCAACTACCACATACCCTCTGGGGCCAACGTCCTGACTTTC	CASSLGSNYHIPSGANVLTF	-	TRBV5-1	TRBJ2-6	-
TGTGCCAGCCGGGGACAGGGGAACACCGGGGAGCTGTTTTTT	CASRGQGNTGELFF	TRBD1	TRBV5-4	TRBJ2-2	once
TGTGCCAGCAGTTACTCTCGGGGGTTAGGGGAAAAACTGTTTTTT	CASSYSRGLGEKLFF	-	TRBV6-5	TRBJ1-4	-
TGTGCCAGCAGTTACGGCCTAGCGGGAGATACAGATACGCAGTATTTT	CASSYGLAGDTDTQYF	TRBD2	TRBV6-5	TRBJ2-3	-